These 2 T cell receptor beta chains originate from one sample sequenced in a study of early T cells in non-severe SARS-CoV-2 infection (dated by TCRdb to the early 2020s). Receptor libraries were prepared by 5' RACE. Sequencing was carried out with a NextSeq 500. TCRdb redid the processing of the public reads, applying fastp at Q25 and MiXCR, and retained in-frame beta chains. Rows merge per CDR3 protein into single entries with the most common DNA and genes. Across this sample there are roughly 56,000 distinct CDR3 sequences, with roughly 10% seen only once. The ten largest clones take up approximately 6.5% of the sample. Sequencing was performed on whole blood. The receptors originated from an adult who was a healthcare worker with PCR-confirmed SARS-CoV-2 infection or an uninfected control (not recorded which).

This clonotype has just a few counts. The V call is TRBV11-3, the J call TRBJ2-1, with 8 positions matching TRBD2. The CDR3 extends over 13 amino acids. The V segment lost 5 bases and the J segment 6 bases; nucleotides outside the gene matches: 3. Germline CDR1 is SGHNT and CDR2 is YENEEA. CDR3 sequence: CASSPRGGNEQFF. CDR3 DNA: TGTGCCAGCAGCCCCCGGGGGGGCAATGAGCAGTTCTTC.

In regard to this clonotype: Since a much larger clone is just one base distant, this may be a read error. The rearrangement uses TRBV6-2 or TRBV6-3 and TRBJ2-6; D may be TRBD1 (5 bases). Per germline, CDR1 MNHEY and CDR2 SVGEGT. The length of the CDR3 is 15 residues. CDR3: CASSARVSGVNVLTF. DNA for the CDR3: TGTGCCAGCAGTGCCAGGGTTTCTGGGGTCAACGTCCTGACTTTC.